This T cell receptor beta chain appears in the sequencing data of a study of shared clonotypes between healthy human individuals. As for the study in general: The study used three CD4 naive, three CD4 memory, two CD8 naive and one CD8 memory plate per donor.

This clone occurred a few times. Assay execution proceeded at the deep level. Method: immunoSEQ multiplex PCR; TCRdb's copy keeps in-frame clones and lacks some. The sample includes approximately 1,000,000 clones, roughly 80% of them seen just once. Trimming shortened V by 5 bases and J by 5 bases, and 15 bases separated the two germline ends. The CDR3 is 14 amino acids. Per germline, CDR1 SEHNR and CDR2 FQNEAQ (reference sequence). The CD4+ fraction was divided into a CD45RA+ naive subset and a CD45RA-negative memory subset. Sequenced input: memory CD4+ T cells from PBMCs. The subset: CD45RA-negative fraction. This rearrangement joins TRBV7-9 to TRBJ1-1; perhaps TRBD1 as D (5 bases). The source is a young man in good health. Some clones in this sample may be carry-over from other donors' samples. CDR3 loop: CASSPRATGTEAFF. In DNA, the CDR3 is TGTGCCAGCAGCCCCAGGGCGACGGGGACTGAAGCTTTCTTT.